Shown below are 25 T cell receptor beta chains from a single sample sequenced in a study of PD-1 blockade in classical Hodgkin lymphoma. As for time point: cycle 4 day 1 (C4D1), after more than five weeks of nivolumab. Relapses following autologous stem cell transplantation were seen in all patients, with brentuximab vedotin exposure varying. Magnetic negative selection was used to purify CD4+ T cells from PBMCs that had been thawed. This table comes from immunoSEQ multiplex PCR, and its TCRdb copy is limited to in-frame clones, with some not included. The top ten hold about 0.62% of the sample, which has 25,000 to 35,000 clones, roughly 80% seen once. The sequences come from CD4+ T cells from blood, collected before the fourth cycle of nivolumab. These receptor sequences come from a human donor with classical Hodgkin lymphoma.

The chain recombines TRBV7-2 with TRBJ2-3, with no clear D. V gave up 5 bases and J gave up 2 bases, with 8 bases separating them. Germline V lookup: CDR1 SGHTA, CDR2 FQGNSA. This CDR3 comprises 13 residues. CDR3 amino acids: CASSLQLTDTQYF. Here the CDR3 DNA reads TGTGCCAGCAGCCTCCAGCTCACAGATACGCAGTATTTT.

This chain's CDR3 is CASGDTSGSTDTQYF. As DNA, the CDR3 is TGCGCCAGCGGAGATACTAGCGGCAGCACAGATACGCAGTATTTT. The gene calls are TRBV5-1 and TRBJ2-3; 8 bases line up with TRBD2. This CDR3 region has 15 residues. CDR1 is SGHRS and CDR2 is YFSETQ in the germline V gene. Trimming took 7 bases from V and 0 from J; bases not matched to a gene: 7.

This clone turned up a few times. The chain joins TRBV5-4 to TRBJ1-6; 9 nucleotides align to TRBD1. Germline CDR1 reads SGHNT; CDR2 reads YYREEE (reference sequence). The CDR3 covers 14 residues. Trimming took 4 bases from V and 10 from J; bases not matched to a gene: 6. The CDR3 DNA follows: TGTGCCAGCAGCCCTGGACAGGGGAAATCACCCCTCCACTTT. It yields the protein CASSPGQGKSPLHF.

CDR3 in amino acids: CASSYRGVGTEAFF. CDR3 sequence (DNA): TGTGCCAGCAGTTACAGGGGTGTCGGCACTGAAGCTTTCTTT. The V and J genes are TRBV6-5 and TRBJ1-1, with D possibly being TRBD1 (5 bases). The length of the CDR3 is 14 residues. V was shortened by 2 bases and J by 4 bases, with 11 bases between the two germline ends. Germline CDR1 and CDR2: MNHEY and SVGAGI.

This chain links TRBV19 with TRBJ2-5; maybe TRBD2 (5 bases). Trimming stripped 6 bases from V and 4 bases from J, with 15 bases between. The CDR3 is 14 amino acids. Germline V CDR1 and CDR2: LNHDA, SQIVND (reference sequence). In nucleotides, the CDR3 is TGTGCCAGTAGCCCAAATTCACTAGGAGAGACCCAGTACTTC. Translated: CASSPNSLGETQYF.

The rearrangement uses TRBV6-6 and TRBJ2-2; D perhaps matches TRBD2 (5 bases). The V end lost 2 bases, the J end lost 5 bases, and 9 bases lay between the germline ends. The CDR3 runs 14 residues. CDR1 is MNHNY, CDR2 SVGAGI, per germline (reference sequence). The CDR3 DNA reads TGTGCCAGCAGTTACGGTCCGGGAACCGGGGAGCTGTTTTTT. Translation gives CASSYGPGTGELFF.

This chain joins TRBV23-1 and TRBJ1-5; 9 bases map to TRBD1. TRBV23-1 is marked as an open reading frame, function uncertain. CDR3 length: 14 amino acids. The trim removed 4 bases at V and 7 bases at J, leaving 5 bases unmatched. CDR3 nucleotide sequence: TGCGCCAGCAGTCTTGGACAGGGGAAGCAGCCCCAGCATTTT. It yields the protein CASSLGQGKQPQHF.

The chain links TRBV6-1 to TRBJ1-2; TRBD1 might be the D (5 bases). The CDR3 is 14 amino acids. Trimming took 4 bases from V and 2 from J, leaving 11 bases between them. CDR1 MNHNS and CDR2 SASEGT come from the germline V gene. The CDR3 nucleotides are TGTGCCAGCAGTGCAGTCTCAGGGAACTATGGCTACACCTTC. This sequence encodes CASSAVSGNYGYTF.

With respect to this clone: One junction end disagrees with the germline gene, perhaps due to a read error. This chain connects TRBV7-9 to TRBJ2-7; maybe TRBD2 (6 bases). The CDR3 runs 15 residues. Germline CDR1 and CDR2: SEHNR and FQNEAQ (reference sequence). The CDR3 coding sequence is TGTGCCAGCAGCCTAGCCCGGGACGGGGGTTACGAGCAGTACTTC. Translated: CASSLARDGGYEQYF. Supplemented by reference TRBV7-9 and TRBJ2-7, the full variable domain reads DTGVSQNPRHKITKRGQNVTFRCDPISEHNRLYWYRQTLGQGPEFLTYFQNEAQLEKSRLLSDRFSAERPKGSFSTLEIQRTEQGDSAMYLCASSLARDGGYEQYFGPGTRLTVT.

J is TRBJ2-3 and V is TRBV27, with 8 bases lining up with TRBD2. Trimming took 5 bases from V and 6 from J; bases not matched to a gene: 31. There are 22 residues in the CDR3. CDR1 and CDR2 (germline): MNHEY, SMNVEV (reference sequence). CDR3 protein: CASSRDPGLDLISPYRGDTQYF. In DNA, the CDR3 is TGTGCCAGCAGTAGAGACCCGGGACTAGACCTAATTTCCCCCTATCGAGGTGATACGCAGTATTTT.

V usage is TRBV5-1 and J usage is TRBJ1-5; perhaps TRBD1 as D (5 bases). V lost 4 bases and J lost 7, with 18 bases in between. This CDR3 is built from 15 residues. Germline CDR1 and CDR2: SGHRS and YFSETQ. The DNA of the CDR3 is TGCGCCAGCAGCCCGGATGGGGCGCAGTACCAGCCCCAGCATTTT. It yields the protein CASSPDGAQYQPQHF.

This chain links TRBV5-1 with TRBJ2-5; D assignment may be TRBD1 or TRBD2 (6 bases each). There are 16 residues in the CDR3. The germline CDR1 and CDR2 sequences are SGHRS and YFSETQ. The V end lost 1 base, the J end lost 5 bases, and 18 bases lay between the germline ends. CDR3 residues: CASSLIVTGAGETQYF. In DNA, the CDR3 is TGCGCCAGCAGCTTGATTGTAACGGGGGCTGGGGAGACCCAGTACTTC.

The chain is built from TRBV7-9 and TRBJ2-3, with D maybe TRBD1 (6 bases). The germline V and J ends were trimmed by 2 bases and 3 bases, with 12 bases remaining between them. The CDR3 consists of 15 residues. The V gene's germline CDR1 is SEHNR and CDR2 FQNEAQ (reference sequence). CDR3 protein: CASSLPGASTDTQYF. The CDR3 nucleotides are TGTGCCAGCAGCTTACCAGGGGCGAGTACAGATACGCAGTATTTT.

The chain couples TRBV5-1 to TRBJ2-7, with D tentatively TRBD1 (5 bases). The CDR3 extends over 14 amino acids. Trimming stripped 3 bases from V and 3 bases from J, with 13 bases between. In germline, CDR1 is SGHRS, CDR2 YFSETQ. This CDR3 reads CASSYQGPSYEQYF. For the CDR3, the DNA is TGCGCCAGCAGCTACCAGGGTCCGAGCTACGAGCAGTACTTC. Full variable domain (remainder filled in from reference TRBV5-1 and TRBJ2-7): KAGVTQTPRYLIKTRGQQVTLSCSPISGHRSVSWYQQTPGQGLQFLFEYFSETQRNKGNFPGRFSGRQFSNSRSEMNVSTLELGDSALYLCASSYQGPSYEQYFGPGTRLTVT.

The chain links TRBV5-1 to TRBJ1-5; D not certain. V was clipped by 0 bases and J by 1 base, with 8 bases between them. Looked up from germline, CDR1 is SGHRS and CDR2 is YFSETQ. CDR3 length: 15 residues. The CDR3: CASSLVPGSNQPQHF. CDR3 nucleotides: TGCGCCAGCAGCTTGGTTCCCGGGAGCAATCAGCCCCAGCATTTT.

This clone was seen just once. The chain joins TRBV5-1 to TRBJ2-3; D gene unclear. Germline CDR1 reads SGHRS; CDR2 reads YFSETQ. V was cut by 2 bases and J by 3 bases, with 10 bases left in between. This CDR3 has 14 residues. CDR3 sequence: CASSFDSPTDTQYF. DNA of the CDR3: TGCGCCAGCAGCTTTGACTCTCCAACAGATACGCAGTATTTT. The full variable domain, in which reference TRBV5-1 and TRBJ2-3 provide the parts outside the CDR3, is KAGVTQTPRYLIKTRGQQVTLSCSPISGHRSVSWYQQTPGQGLQFLFEYFSETQRNKGNFPGRFSGRQFSNSRSEMNVSTLELGDSALYLCASSFDSPTDTQYFGPGTRLTVL.

CDR3 in DNA: TGCGCCAGCAGCTTAGCGGCGGTGGGGACTGAAGCTTTCTTT. Amino acid sequence: CASSLAAVGTEAFF. The chain has TRBV5-1 and TRBJ1-1; D gene uncertain. Trimming removed 2 bases at V and 5 bases at J, with 13 bases between. Germline-derived CDR1 and CDR2 are SGHRS and YFSETQ. The CDR3 is 14 residues long.

The rearrangement uses TRBV5-1 and TRBJ2-2, with D perhaps TRBD1 (6 bases). Germline V gene data show CDR1 as SGHRS and CDR2 as YFSETQ. CDR3 length: 16 residues. Trimming took 4 bases from V and 1 from J, leaving 14 bases between them. The CDR3 bases are TGCGCCAGCAGCCCCAGCCCGACAGGGAACACCGGGGAGCTGTTTTTT. This codes for CASSPSPTGNTGELFF. Variable domain in full (rest from reference TRBV5-1 and TRBJ2-2): KAGVTQTPRYLIKTRGQQVTLSCSPISGHRSVSWYQQTPGQGLQFLFEYFSETQRNKGNFPGRFSGRQFSNSRSEMNVSTLELGDSALYLCASSPSPTGNTGELFFGEGSRLTVL.

The J gene is TRBJ1-3, the V gene TRBV9, with 7 positions matching TRBD1. Per the germline V gene, CDR1 is SGDLS and CDR2 is YYNGEE. V shed 2 bases and J 0 bases; nucleotides not matched to a gene: 5. This CDR3 has 16 amino acids. Written as DNA, the CDR3 is TGTGCCAGCAGCGTCGCAGGGGGTGGCTCTGGAAACACCATATATTTT. Protein product: CASSVAGGGSGNTIYF.

This chain links TRBV9 with TRBJ2-7, with D perhaps matching TRBD1 or TRBD2 (5 bases each). Germline V gives CDR1 SGDLS, CDR2 YYNGEE. The CDR3 sequence is 15 residues long. V was shortened by 2 bases and J by 3 bases, with 15 bases between the two germline ends. CDR3 sequence (DNA): TGTGCCAGCAGCGTGAAAAACGGGGCCGACTACGAGCAGTACTTC. It yields the protein CASSVKNGADYEQYF.

This clone was found once. This chain connects TRBV9 to TRBJ2-2, with 9 bases fitting TRBD1. The V and J ends lost 4 bases and 2 bases, in that order; junction bases with no gene match: 9. The CDR3 runs to 17 residues. CDR1 and CDR2 from the germline V gene are SGDLS and YYNGEE. The CDR3 spells CASSSTGGFLNTGELFF. CDR3 DNA: TGTGCCAGCAGCTCAACAGGGGGCTTTCTAAACACCGGGGAGCTGTTTTTT.

This chain joins TRBV27 and TRBJ1-6; D remains unclear. CDR1 is MNHEY and CDR2 is SMNVEV in the germline V gene (reference sequence). V dropped 0 bases and J dropped 0 bases, with 12 bases sitting between them. The CDR3 is 18 residues long. This CDR3 reads CASSLSFKGSSYNSPLHF. In nucleotides, the CDR3 is TGTGCCAGCAGTTTATCCTTTAAGGGAAGCTCCTATAATTCACCCCTCCACTTT.

The chain recombines TRBV5-1 with TRBJ1-2, with 7 bases fitting TRBD1. V lost 4 bases to trimming and J lost 5 bases; unmatched junction nucleotides: 2. Looked up from germline, CDR1 is SGHRS and CDR2 is YFSETQ. The CDR3 runs to 12 residues. CDR3 coding DNA: TGCGCCAGCAGCCCGGGACAGTATGGCTACACCTTC. This gives the protein CASSPGQYGYTF.

The chain carries TRBV28 and TRBJ2-3; 15 nucleotides align to TRBD2. This CDR3 comprises 16 residues. Germline V gene data show CDR1 as MDHEN and CDR2 as SYDVKM. This CDR3 is CVSGNYGLAGGDTQYF. CDR3 bases: TGTGTGTCTGGGAACTACGGACTAGCGGGGGGGGATACGCAGTATTTT.

This chain joins TRBV5-1 and TRBJ2-2; 7 bases are a match to TRBD1. CDR1 is SGHRS, CDR2 YFSETQ, per germline. The CDR3 consists of 15 residues. V shed 4 bases and J 0 bases; nucleotides not matched to a gene: 3. Written as DNA, the CDR3 is TGCGCCAGCAGCCAGGGACAGTCGAACACCGGGGAGCTGTTTTTT. Translation: CASSQGQSNTGELFF.